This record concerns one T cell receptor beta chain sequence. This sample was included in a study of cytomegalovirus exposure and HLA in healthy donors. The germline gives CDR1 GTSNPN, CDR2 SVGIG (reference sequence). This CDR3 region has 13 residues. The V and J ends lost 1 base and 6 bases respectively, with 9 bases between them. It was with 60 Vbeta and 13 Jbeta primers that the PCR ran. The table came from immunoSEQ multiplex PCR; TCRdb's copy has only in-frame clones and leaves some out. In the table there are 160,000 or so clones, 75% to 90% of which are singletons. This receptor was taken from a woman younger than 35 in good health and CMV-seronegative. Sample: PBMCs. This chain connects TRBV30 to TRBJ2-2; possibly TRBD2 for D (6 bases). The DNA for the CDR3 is TGTGCCTGGAGTGCCGGGGGTCCCGGGGAGCTGTTTTTT. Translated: CAWSAGGPGELFF.